In this sample, the clone carrying this T cell receptor (beta chain) turned up many times. Its target is not known. Each single cDNA molecule received a unique molecular identifier. TCRdb ran MiXCR on the 5' RACE reads and lists one entry per CDR3 protein. The data show more than 65,000 distinct CDR3 sequences, 9.5% to 15% seen once. This sample is part of a study of early T cells in non-severe SARS-CoV-2 infection. About the research overall: RNA in bulk from unsorted whole blood was sequenced, and chains were unpaired.

V dropped 2 bases and J dropped 3; count of bases not matched to a gene: 1. CDR3 length: 15 residues. Germline V gene data show CDR1 as MDHEN and CDR2 as SYDVKM. Study observations and caveats: Matching results from VDJdb favored anti-spike CD8 responses, leaving private and CD4 specificities undetected.

Sequencing used whole blood, obtained at baseline. This TCR was recovered from an adult who was a healthcare worker with PCR-confirmed SARS-CoV-2 infection or an uninfected control (not recorded which). The rearrangement uses TRBV28 and TRBJ2-2; the match to TRBD1 covers 9 bases. The CDR3, as DNA: TGTGCCAGCAGTTTAAGGGACAGGGACACCGGGGAGCTGTTTTTT. Translation: CASSLRDRDTGELFF.